What follows describes a single T cell receptor beta chain. This specimen belongs to a study of CXCR3-negative and CXCR3-positive naive CD8 T cells. Study context: Each library held about 1.5 +/- 0.3 million TRB reads, around 150 million in total.

CDR3 size: 15 residues. UMI-labeled 5' RACE yielded the TRB cDNA libraries. TCRdb reanalyzed the 5' RACE reads, giving one entry per CDR3 protein sequence and no DNA. This specimen shows 45,000 to 65,000 distinct CDR3 sequences; the ten leading clones hold 20% to 25%. The V and J genes are TRBV12-3 or TRBV12-4 and TRBJ1-5. The specimen was memory CD8+ T cells from blood. This receptor was taken from a human donor in good health. Some clones in this sample may be carry-over from other donors' samples. The CDR3 sequence: CASSPAPLGNQPQHF.